The 17 T cell receptor beta chains given below trace back to one sample, sequenced in a study of blood T cell repertoires in COVID-19. The data were produced by immunoSEQ multiplex PCR, yet TCRdb's version contains in-frame clones alone and is incomplete. In the table there are approximately 150,000 clones, 70% to 90% of which are singletons. The sequenced sample consisted of peripheral blood. The receptors were sampled from a man aged 50 to 60 who had recovered from COVID-19.

The rearrangement links TRBV6-5 to TRBJ1-4; TRBD1 matches at 11 bases. The CDR3 spans 15 residues. Germline trimming cut 4 bases from V and 7 bases from J; bases unmatched to any gene: 5. CDR1 MNHEY and CDR2 SVGAGI come from the germline V gene. CDR3 in amino acids: CASSSGTGGIEKLFF. The CDR3, as DNA: TGTGCCAGCAGTTCCGGGACAGGGGGGATTGAAAAACTGTTTTTT.

The gene calls are TRBV25-1 and TRBJ2-7; TRBD2 is a possible D gene (6 bases). The germline gives CDR1 MGHDK, CDR2 SYGVNS. Trimming cost V 4 bases and J 3 bases, with 16 bases left between them. The CDR3 contains 15 residues. The CDR3, as DNA: TGTGCCAGCAGTGCGATCCGGGACTCTAACTACGAGCAGTACTTC. As protein: CASSAIRDSNYEQYF.

V is TRBV29-1 and J is TRBJ2-5, with 8 bases matching TRBD2. The V and J ends lost 3 bases and 5 bases, in that order; junction bases with no gene match: 5. Germline loops: CDR1 SQVTM, CDR2 ANQGSEA. The CDR3 sequence is 13 residues long. CDR3: CSVDFPGGETQYF. The CDR3 DNA reads TGCAGCGTTGATTTCCCGGGGGGGGAGACCCAGTACTTC.

The CDR3, as DNA: TGTGCCAGCAGCTACACAGGGGACCACGAGCAGTACTTC. Translation: CASSYTGDHEQYF. The J gene is TRBJ2-7, the V gene TRBV7-2; TRBD1 agrees at 7 bases. The trim removed 4 bases at V and 5 bases at J, leaving 5 bases unmatched. The CDR3 has 13 residues. The germline CDR1 and CDR2 sequences are SGHTA and FQGNSA.

The chain joins TRBV5-4 to TRBJ2-7; 10 bases line up with TRBD2. With V trimmed by 0 bases and J by 6 bases, 6 bases remained unmatched. The CDR3 loop spans 15 amino acids. Germline CDR1 reads SGHNT; CDR2 reads YYREEE (reference sequence). CDR3 coding DNA: TGTGCCAGCAGCTTGGAACTAGCGGGAACGGGCGAGCAGTACTTC. This translates into CASSLELAGTGEQYF.

The chain couples TRBV24-1 to TRBJ1-5; 8 bases fit TRBD1. Unmatched junction bases numbered 4, after V lost 3 bases and J lost 4 bases. Germline CDR1 KGHDR, CDR2 SFDVKD. This CDR3 has 15 residues. For the CDR3, the DNA is TGTGCCACCAGTGATACAGGGGGTCGAAATCAGCCCCAGCATTTT. This translates into CATSDTGGRNQPQHF.

The chain uses TRBV5-1 and TRBJ2-7, with 8 bases lining up with TRBD1. The V and J ends lost 3 bases and 6 bases, in that order; junction bases with no gene match: 8. The germline V gene has CDR1 SGHRS and CDR2 YFSETQ. This CDR3 contains 14 residues. The DNA of the CDR3 is TGCGCCAGCAGCTGGACAGGGCCCGGGGTCGAGCAGTACTTC. Amino acids: CASSWTGPGVEQYF. Variable domain in full (rest from reference TRBV5-1 and TRBJ2-7): KAGVTQTPRYLIKTRGQQVTLSCSPISGHRSVSWYQQTPGQGLQFLFEYFSETQRNKGNFPGRFSGRQFSNSRSEMNVSTLELGDSALYLCASSWTGPGVEQYFGPGTRLTVT.

The rearrangement links TRBV27 to TRBJ1-1; D may be TRBD1 (6 bases). CDR3 size: 17 residues. The V end was cut by 6 bases, the J end by 1 base, with 21 bases between. CDR1 is MNHEY, CDR2 SMNVEV, per germline (reference sequence). The CDR3 region is CASRPRKAGASNTEAFF. CDR3 DNA sequence: TGTGCCAGCAGGCCGAGAAAGGCAGGGGCCTCGAACACTGAAGCTTTCTTT.

This clone has a single count. The CDR3: CASSQDGGQAGQPQHF. Here the CDR3 DNA reads TGCGCCAGCAGCCAAGACGGGGGGCAGGCGGGTCAGCCCCAGCATTTT. The chain links TRBV4-1 to TRBJ1-5; D may be TRBD1 (6 bases). CDR3 size: 16 residues. The germline V and J ends were trimmed by 0 bases and 6 bases, with 15 bases remaining between them. The germline CDR1 and CDR2 sequences are MGHRA and YSYEKL.

The chain couples TRBV9 to TRBJ2-2; 7 bases line up with TRBD1. Trimming at V came to 2 bases and at J to 7 bases, leaving 2 bases not matched to a gene. The germline V gene has CDR1 SGDLS and CDR2 YYNGEE. There are 13 residues in the CDR3. The CDR3 reads CASSVTGVGELFF. The CDR3 bases are TGTGCCAGCAGCGTCACAGGGGTCGGGGAGCTGTTTTTT. The full variable domain, completed using reference TRBV9 and TRBJ2-2, is DSGVTQTPKHLITATGQRVTLRCSPRSGDLSVYWYQQSLDQGLQFLIQYYNGEERAKGNILERFSAQQFPDLHSELNLSSLELGDSALYFCASSVTGVGELFFGEGSRLTVL.

The chain has TRBV2 and TRBJ2-2; 7 nucleotides agree with TRBD1. Losses at the gene ends were 7 bases for V and 0 bases for J; bases not matched to a gene: 2. CDR1 is SNHLY, CDR2 FYNNEI, per germline. The CDR3 spans 14 residues. The CDR3 region has the DNA TGTGCCAGCAACCAGGGGGCGAACACCGGGGAGCTGTTTTTT. It specifies CASNQGANTGELFF.

The chain uses TRBV24-1 and TRBJ1-6, with TRBD1 matching over 8 bases. V shed 0 bases and J 8 bases; nucleotides not matched to a gene: 5. Germline values: CDR1 KGHDR, CDR2 SFDVKD. The CDR3 consists of 16 residues. CDR3 in DNA: TGTGCCACCAGTGATTTGCCGTACAGGGGGGATTCACCCCTCCACTTT. Translating it yields CATSDLPYRGDSPLHF.

The chain links TRBV10-2 to TRBJ2-3, with D hard to call. The length of the CDR3 is 14 residues. Per the germline V gene, CDR1 is WSHSY and CDR2 is SAAADI. V lost 3 bases to trimming and J lost 3 bases, with 10 bases between them. The CDR3 loop is CASSDYLITDTQYF. For the CDR3, the DNA is TGCGCCAGCAGTGACTACCTCATAACAGATACGCAGTATTTT.

The J gene is TRBJ2-3, the V gene TRBV7-2; D remains unclear. The V and J ends lost 5 bases and 6 bases respectively, with 6 bases between them. This CDR3 has 11 residues. Germline CDR1 reads SGHTA; CDR2 reads FQGNSA. CDR3 amino acids: CASSPLDTQYF. DNA of the CDR3: TGTGCCAGCAGCCCCCTGGATACGCAGTATTTT.

The chain has TRBV29-1 and TRBJ2-2; D may be TRBD2 (5 bases). Trimming removed 1 base from V and 4 bases from J, with 13 bases in between. The CDR3 totals 15 residues. In germline, CDR1 is SQVTM, CDR2 ANQGSEA. The CDR3 DNA follows: TGCAGCGTTGAAGTCGACACCCGGGGCACCGGGGAGCTGTTTTTT. Amino acid sequence: CSVEVDTRGTGELFF.

The chain joins TRBV7-3 to TRBJ2-3; D possibly corresponds to TRBD2 (6 bases). Germline loops: CDR1 SGHTA, CDR2 FQGTGA. V was clipped by 5 bases and J by 0 bases, with 12 bases between them. This CDR3 contains 15 residues. CDR3 sequence (DNA): TGTGCCAGCAGCCCCTTGGGGGGAAGCACAGATACGCAGTATTTT. Residues: CASSPLGGSTDTQYF.

J is TRBJ2-2 and V is TRBV7-2; 13 nucleotides match TRBD2. The length of the CDR3 is 19 residues. Germline V gene sequence: CDR1 SGHTA, CDR2 FQGNSA. Trimming at V came to 1 base and at J to 4 bases, leaving 9 bases not matched to a gene. The CDR3 bases are TGTGCCAGCAGCTTAGTGAGACTAGCGGGGGGCGCGGTCACCGGGGAGCTGTTTTTT. Translated, it gives CASSLVRLAGGAVTGELFF. Looking up the rest from reference TRBV7-2 and TRBJ2-2 gives the full variable domain: GAGVSQSPSNKVTEKGKDVELRCDPISGHTALYWYRQSLGQGLEFLIYFQGNSAPDKSGLPSDRFSAERTGGSVSTLTIQRTQQEDSAVYLCASSLVRLAGGAVTGELFFGEGSRLTVL.